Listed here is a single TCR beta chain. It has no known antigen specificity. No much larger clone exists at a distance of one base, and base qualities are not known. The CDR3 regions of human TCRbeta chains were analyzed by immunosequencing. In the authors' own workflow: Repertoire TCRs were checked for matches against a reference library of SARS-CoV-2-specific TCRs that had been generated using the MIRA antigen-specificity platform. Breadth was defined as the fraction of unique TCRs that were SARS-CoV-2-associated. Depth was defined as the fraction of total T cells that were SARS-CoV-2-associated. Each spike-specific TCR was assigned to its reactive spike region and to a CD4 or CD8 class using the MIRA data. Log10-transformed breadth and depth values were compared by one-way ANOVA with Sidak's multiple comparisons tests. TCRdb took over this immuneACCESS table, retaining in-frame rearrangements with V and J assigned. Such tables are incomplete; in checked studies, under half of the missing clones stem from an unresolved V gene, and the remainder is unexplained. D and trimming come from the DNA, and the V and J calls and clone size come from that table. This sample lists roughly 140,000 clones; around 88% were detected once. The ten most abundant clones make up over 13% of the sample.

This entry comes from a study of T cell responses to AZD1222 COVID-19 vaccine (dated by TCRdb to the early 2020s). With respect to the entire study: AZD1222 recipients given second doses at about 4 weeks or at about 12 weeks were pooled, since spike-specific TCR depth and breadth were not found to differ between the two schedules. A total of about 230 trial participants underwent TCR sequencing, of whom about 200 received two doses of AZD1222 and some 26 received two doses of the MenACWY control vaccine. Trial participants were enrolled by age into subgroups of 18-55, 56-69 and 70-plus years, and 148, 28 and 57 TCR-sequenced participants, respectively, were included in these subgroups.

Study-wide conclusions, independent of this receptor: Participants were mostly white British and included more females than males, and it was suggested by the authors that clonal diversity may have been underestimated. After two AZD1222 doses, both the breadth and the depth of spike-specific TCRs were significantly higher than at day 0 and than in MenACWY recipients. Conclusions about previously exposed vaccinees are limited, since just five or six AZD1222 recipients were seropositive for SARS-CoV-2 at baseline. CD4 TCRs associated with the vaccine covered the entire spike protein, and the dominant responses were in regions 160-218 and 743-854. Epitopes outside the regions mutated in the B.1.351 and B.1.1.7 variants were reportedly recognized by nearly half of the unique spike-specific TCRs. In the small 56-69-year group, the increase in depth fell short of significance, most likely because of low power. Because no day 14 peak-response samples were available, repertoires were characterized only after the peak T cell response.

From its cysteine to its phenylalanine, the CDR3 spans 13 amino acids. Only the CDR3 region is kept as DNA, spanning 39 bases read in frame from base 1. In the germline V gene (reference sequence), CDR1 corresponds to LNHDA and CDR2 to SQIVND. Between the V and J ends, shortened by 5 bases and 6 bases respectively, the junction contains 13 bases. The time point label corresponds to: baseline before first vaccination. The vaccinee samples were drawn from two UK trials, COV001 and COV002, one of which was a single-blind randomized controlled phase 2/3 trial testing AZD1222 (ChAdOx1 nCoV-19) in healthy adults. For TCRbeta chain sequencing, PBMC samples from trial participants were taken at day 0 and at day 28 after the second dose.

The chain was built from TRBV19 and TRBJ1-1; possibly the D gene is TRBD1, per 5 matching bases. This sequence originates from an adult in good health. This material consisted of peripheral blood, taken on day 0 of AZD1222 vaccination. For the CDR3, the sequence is CASSAGGRSEAFF. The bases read TGTGCCAGTAGTGCCGGGGGACGATCTGAAGCTTTCTTT.